The next 5 T cell receptor beta chains were all read from a single sample in a study of blood T cell repertoires in COVID-19 (dated by TCRdb to the early 2020s). Library prep was done by the immunoSEQ multiplex PCR assay. Held by TCRdb, this immuneACCESS table contains in-frame sequences only and omits some clones. Under half of the omission traces to an unresolved V gene where checked; the cause of the rest is unknown. Here the sample has about 300,000 clones; over 70% occur a single time. The leading ten clones occupy 0.95% to 1.5% of the sample. The sample comprised peripheral blood. All receptors derive from a woman aged 50 to 65 with acute or convalescent COVID-19.

V is TRBV30 and J is TRBJ1-4, with D hard to call. The CDR3 has 13 amino acids. V lost 2 bases and J lost 8, with 12 bases in between. From germline, CDR1 is GTSNPN and CDR2 SVGIG (reference sequence). The CDR3 here is CAWSTGIREKLFF. The CDR3 nucleotides read TGTGCCTGGAGTACGGGGATTCGGGAAAAACTGTTTTTT.

The rearrangement joins TRBV2 to TRBJ2-1; 9 nucleotides align to TRBD2. CDR3 length: 15 amino acids. The junction had 10 bases not matched to a gene; V was cut back by 4 bases and J by 9 bases. Germline V gene sequence: CDR1 SNHLY, CDR2 FYNNEI. DNA of the CDR3: TGTGCCAGCAGTGTGGGGCTAGCGGGACGTGGTGAGCAGTTCTTC. Translation gives CASSVGLAGRGEQFF.

V is TRBV6-5 and J is TRBJ1-1; 7 nucleotides match TRBD1. This CDR3 is built from 16 residues. The germline V gene encodes CDR1 MNHEY and CDR2 SVGAGI. With 4 bases clipped from V and 4 bases from J, the junction kept 12 bases outside the gene matches. DNA for the CDR3: TGTGCCAGCAGTTTAGGCCAGGGGGGTCCGGGCACTGAAGCTTTCTTT. This codes for CASSLGQGGPGTEAFF.

This chain connects TRBV19 to TRBJ2-1; perhaps TRBD2 as D (5 bases). CDR1 and CDR2 (germline): LNHDA, SQIVND (reference sequence). CDR3 size: 14 residues. Trimming cost V 3 bases and J 2 bases, with 8 bases left between them. The CDR3 loop reads CASSIGIPYNEQFF. The DNA for the CDR3 is TGTGCCAGTAGTATCGGGATTCCCTACAATGAGCAGTTCTTC.

The rearrangement joins TRBV6-2 or TRBV6-3 to TRBJ2-2, with 10 bases fitting TRBD1. This CDR3 contains 17 residues. From germline, CDR1 is MNHEY and CDR2 SVGEGT. V was pared by 4 bases and J by 3 bases, with 8 bases of the junction left unmatched. This CDR3 is CASSFPDRGIDTGELFF. The DNA of the CDR3 is TGTGCCAGCAGTTTTCCGGACAGGGGGATCGACACCGGGGAGCTGTTTTTT.